This entry lists 28 T cell receptor beta chains sequenced from one sample in a study of neurological immune-mediated disorders. In TCRdb, the 5' RACE reads were re-called with MiXCR into one record per CDR3 protein. Counted here are about 21,000 distinct CDR3 sequences, around a sixth occurring once; the ten biggest clones make up less than 9.5%. The sample was CD8+ T cells from blood. The receptors originated from a woman aged 18-35 years with multiple sclerosis.

This clonotype was observed at least ten times. The chain is built from TRBV12-3 or TRBV12-4 and TRBJ1-2; TRBD1 might be the D (6 bases). The V end lost 3 bases, the J end lost 5 bases, and 13 bases lay between the germline ends. CDR3 length equals 14 residues. The chain's CDR3 is CASSLGAGPYGYTF. The CDR3 region has the DNA TGTGCCAGCAGTTTGGGGGCAGGCCCTTATGGCTACACCTTC.

This clonotype was picked up many times. J is TRBJ1-3 and V is TRBV15, with D perhaps TRBD1 (5 bases). The CDR3 runs 15 residues. With 4 bases removed from V and 8 bases from J, the gap between germline ends came to 18 bases. The V gene's germline CDR1 is LNHNV and CDR2 YYDKDF (reference sequence). CDR3 in DNA: TGTGCCACCAGCACCCCCTGGGGCCCACGAGACACCATATATTTT. Its translation: CATSTPWGPRDTIYF.

At least ten counts were recorded for this clonotype. The chain employs TRBV19 and TRBJ2-7; D call uncertain. The CDR3 totals 11 residues. Trimming left V 5 bases short and J 3 bases short, with 5 bases between. Looked up from germline, CDR1 is LNHDA and CDR2 is SQIVND (reference sequence). The CDR3 is CASSPGYEQYF. CDR3 DNA sequence: TGTGCCAGTAGTCCGGGCTACGAGCAGTACTTC.

In its sample, this clonotype is medium-sized. The chain links TRBV20-1 to TRBJ2-2; D gene ambiguous. This CDR3 is built from 12 residues. Germline CDR1 DFQATT, CDR2 SNEGSKA (reference sequence). Trimming cost V 0 bases and J 5 bases, with 4 bases left between them. CDR3 amino acids: CSARDGTGELFF. CDR3 in DNA: TGCAGTGCTAGAGACGGGACCGGGGAGCTGTTTTTT.

The chain has TRBV5-1 and TRBJ2-7; tentative D call: TRBD1 (6 bases). The germline CDR1 and CDR2 sequences are SGHRS and YFSETQ. The CDR3 loop spans 14 amino acids. V was shortened by 0 bases and J by 2 bases, with 9 bases between the two germline ends. The CDR3 region is CASSLGAGAYEQYV. Written as DNA, the CDR3 is TGCGCCAGCAGCTTGGGGGCAGGGGCCTACGAGCAGTACGTC.

The chain recombines TRBV10-3 with TRBJ2-7, with D tentatively TRBD1 (5 bases). V was cut by 4 bases and J by 5 bases, with 15 bases left in between. Germline CDR1 reads ENHRY; CDR2 reads SYGVKD. The CDR3 loop spans 14 amino acids. The CDR3 sequence: CAISAQGHGDEQYF. The DNA of the CDR3 is TGTGCCATCAGTGCTCAGGGTCATGGCGACGAGCAGTACTTC.

In its sample, this clonotype was seen many times. The genes are TRBV12-3 or TRBV12-4 and TRBJ1-5; 7 bases fit TRBD1. The CDR3 consists of 14 residues. V gave up 6 bases and J gave up 4 bases; unmatched junction bases: 6. The CDR3 nucleotides are TGTGCCAGCAGCCCAGGGGGGGCTAATCAGCCCCAGCATTTT. It translates to CASSPGGANQPQHF.

The table lists this clonotype with many counts. The rearrangement joins TRBV9 to TRBJ2-1; D is unresolved. This CDR3 has 13 amino acids. Trimming removed 4 bases from V and 5 bases from J, with 10 bases in between. Looked up from germline, CDR1 is SGDLS and CDR2 is YYNGEE. The CDR3 bases are TGTGCCAGCAGCCCCCCATTAAACAATGAGCAGTTCTTC. Translating it yields CASSPPLNNEQFF.

This clonotype was observed at least ten times. The chain has TRBV12-3 or TRBV12-4 and TRBJ2-5; 12 nucleotides align to TRBD2. CDR3 length: 16 amino acids. V shed 5 bases and J 2 bases; nucleotides not matched to a gene: 6. The CDR3 coding sequence is TGTGCCAGCAGTCCCGGACTAGCGGGGTGGCAAGAGACCCAGTACTTC. Translated: CASSPGLAGWQETQYF.

This clonotype showed up many times. The J gene is TRBJ1-4, the V gene TRBV9, with TRBD1 as a possible D gene (5 bases). This CDR3 spans 15 amino acids. V lost 3 bases, J lost 4 bases, and 13 bases lay in between. From germline, CDR1 is SGDLS and CDR2 YYNGEE. CDR3 sequence reads: CASSAGGIGNEKLFF. The CDR3 DNA reads TGTGCCAGCAGCGCCGGGGGTATCGGTAATGAAAAACTGTTTTTT. Variable domain in full (rest from reference TRBV9 and TRBJ1-4): DSGVTQTPKHLITATGQRVTLRCSPRSGDLSVYWYQQSLDQGLQFLIQYYNGEERAKGNILERFSAQQFPDLHSELNLSSLELGDSALYFCASSAGGIGNEKLFFGSGTQLSVL.

This clonotype was counted many times. The V gene is TRBV7-9, the J gene TRBJ2-7; 11 bases match TRBD2. Germline V gene data show CDR1 as SEHNR and CDR2 as FQNEAQ (reference sequence). The CDR3 runs 14 residues. The CDR3 region is CTSSQTSGTDEQYV. The CDR3 nucleotides read TGTACCAGCAGCCAGACTAGCGGGACGGACGAGCAGTACGTC.

This clonotype has a count of ten or more. This chain connects TRBV29-1 to TRBJ1-1; D remains ambiguous. The CDR3 runs 12 residues. Germline CDR1 is SQVTM and CDR2 is ANQGSEA. Trimming stripped 1 base from V and 3 bases from J, with 6 bases between. CDR3 sequence: CSVEGGDTEAFF. The CDR3 DNA is TGCAGCGTTGAAGGCGGGGACACTGAAGCTTTCTTT.

This clonotype appeared once. The chain links TRBV29-1 to TRBJ2-1; 8 bases match TRBD2. Germline assignment: CDR1 SQVTM and CDR2 ANQGSEA. The length of the CDR3 is 16 residues. With 3 bases clipped from V and 5 bases from J, the junction kept 12 bases outside the gene matches. CDR3: CSVDTLAGGADNEQFF. The CDR3 DNA sequence: TGCAGCGTTGATACCCTAGCCGGGGGGGCTGACAATGAGCAGTTCTTC.

This clonotype was counted ten times or more. The junction shows a germline mismatch at one end, possibly a read error. This CDR3 reads CASSLSSSYEQYF. The CDR3 nucleotides are TGTGCTAGCAGCTTATCCAGCTCCTACGAGCAGTACTTC. The chain uses TRBV7-7 and TRBJ2-7; D uncertain. This CDR3 region has 13 residues. Germline V lookup: CDR1 SSHAT, CDR2 FNYEAQ (reference sequence).

This clonotype was recorded at least ten times. V gene TRBV11-1 combines with J gene TRBJ2-5; maybe TRBD2 (5 bases). In germline, CDR1 is SGHAT, CDR2 FQDESV (reference sequence). This CDR3 has 17 amino acids. V was trimmed by 5 bases and J by 5 bases, leaving 24 bases between them. The CDR3 is CASSPRRGWRYWETQYF. CDR3 DNA: TGTGCCAGCAGCCCCCGTCGAGGGTGGCGTTACTGGGAGACCCAGTACTTC.

The table lists this clonotype with many counts. The genes are TRBV7-8 and TRBJ2-1; 9 bases are a match to TRBD2. The CDR3 contains 20 residues. Germline CDR1 SGHVS, CDR2 FQNEAQ. J was trimmed by 4 bases and V by 1 base; bases with no gene match: 17. CDR3 in DNA: TGTGCCAGCAGCTTAGTAAGACTAGCGGAGGGGGAATTCAAGTACAATGAGCAGTTCTTC. The encoded protein is CASSLVRLAEGEFKYNEQFF.

This clonotype was detected many times. The rearrangement joins TRBV6-6 to TRBJ2-7; TRBD1 is a possible D gene (6 bases). V gave up 0 bases and J gave up 3 bases, with 9 bases separating them. CDR1 and CDR2 from the germline V gene are MNHNY and SVGAGI (reference sequence). There are 14 residues in the CDR3. The CDR3 sequence is CASSYSPGVYEQYV. The DNA for the CDR3 is TGTGCCAGCAGTTACTCCCCAGGGGTCTACGAGCAGTACGTC.

The chain is built from TRBV30 and TRBJ2-1; D tentatively reads TRBD1 or TRBD2 (5 bases each). The germline V gene encodes CDR1 GTSNPN and CDR2 SVGIG (reference sequence). The CDR3 has 13 amino acids. Between the trimmed V and J ends, which lost 1 base and 13 bases, there was a span of 17 bases. As DNA, the CDR3 is TGTGCCTGGAGTGGCCAGGGATCCGGGACCCAGTTCTTC. Its protein is CAWSGQGSGTQFF.

V is TRBV7-2 and J is TRBJ2-1; TRBD1 is a possible D gene (5 bases). V lost 2 bases and J lost 0, with 17 bases in between. The CDR3 length is 18 residues. Germline loops: CDR1 SGHTA, CDR2 FQGNSA. The CDR3 region has the DNA TGTGCCAGCAGCTTACGAGACAGCCTGACGAGCTCCTACAATGAGCAGTTCTTC. Translated, it gives CASSLRDSLTSSYNEQFF.

This clonotype showed up many times. As DNA, the CDR3 is TGTGCCAGCAGCACCACAGGGATATCAGATACGCAGTATTTT. This gives the protein CASSTTGISDTQYF. This chain connects TRBV12-3 or TRBV12-4 to TRBJ2-3, with D perhaps matching TRBD1 (6 bases). The CDR3 covers 14 residues. Trimming left V 6 bases short and J 4 bases short, with 14 bases between.

This clonotype was seen repeatedly, ten times or more. V gene TRBV3-1 combines with J gene TRBJ2-7, with 7 bases fitting TRBD2. V lost 0 bases, J lost 6 bases, and 14 bases stayed unmatched. The CDR3 totals 17 residues. CDR1 is LGHDT and CDR2 is YNNKEL in the germline V gene (reference sequence). CDR3 sequence: CASSQEICERGRGEQYV. DNA of the CDR3: TGTGCCAGCAGCCAAGAAATTTGTGAGCGCGGGAGAGGCGAGCAGTACGTC.

The chain carries TRBV2 and TRBJ2-2, with D possibly being TRBD2 (6 bases). This CDR3 region has 14 residues. Trimming pared 6 bases from V and 7 bases from J, leaving 15 bases between. The V gene's germline CDR1 is SNHLY and CDR2 FYNNEI. CDR3 residues: CASSPRWGDGELFF. CDR3 DNA: TGTGCCAGCAGCCCTCGGTGGGGGGACGGGGAGCTGTTTTTT.

This clonotype was seen repeatedly, ten times or more. The chain uses TRBV28 and TRBJ2-1; 7 bases are a match to TRBD2. Germline CDR1 reads MDHEN; CDR2 reads SYDVKM. Trimming took 7 bases from V and 2 from J; bases not matched to a gene: 5. The CDR3 contains 14 residues. The CDR3 is CASKGGGTYNEQFF. CDR3 nucleotide sequence: TGTGCCAGCAAAGGCGGGGGAACCTACAATGAGCAGTTCTTC.

This clonotype was detected many times. The chain is built from TRBV5-1 and TRBJ2-3, with 11 bases fitting TRBD2. The trim removed 4 bases at V and 2 bases at J, leaving 12 bases unmatched. Germline-derived CDR1 and CDR2 are SGHRS and YFSETQ. CDR3 length equals 18 residues. The CDR3 protein is CASSPETSGGPPTDTQYF. The CDR3 DNA is TGCGCCAGCAGCCCAGAAACTAGCGGGGGCCCCCCCACAGATACGCAGTATTTT.

In its sample, this clonotype is medium-sized. V gene TRBV29-1 combines with J gene TRBJ2-5; D is ambiguous. Trimming left V 3 bases short and J 5 bases short, with 13 bases between. Germline V CDR1 and CDR2: SQVTM, ANQGSEA. The CDR3 runs 13 residues. DNA of the CDR3: TGCAGCGTTGATGGTCAGGAGTTGGAGACCCAGTACTTC. It yields the protein CSVDGQELETQYF.

In its sample, this clonotype was seen many times. V usage is TRBV28 and J usage is TRBJ1-1; D gene ambiguous. The ends were cut back, 6 bases at V and 5 bases at J, with 16 bases in the middle. The germline V gene encodes CDR1 MDHEN and CDR2 SYDVKM. CDR3 size: 14 residues. In DNA, the CDR3 is TGTGCCAGCAGCGCACTAAGCGCGTTTACTGAAGCTTTCTTT. This translates into CASSALSAFTEAFF. The full variable domain, its missing parts supplied by reference TRBV28 and TRBJ1-1, is DVKVTQSSRYLVKRTGEKVFLECVQDMDHENMFWYRQDPGLGLRLIYFSYDVKMKEKGDIPEGYSVSREKKERFSLILESASTNQTSMYLCASSALSAFTEAFFGQGTRLTVV.

The table lists this clonotype with many counts. The chain employs TRBV20-1 and TRBJ1-5; a weak D match, TRBD1 (6 bases). Trimming removed 3 bases at V and 1 base at J, with 22 bases between. The CDR3 loop spans 18 amino acids. Germline V lookup: CDR1 DFQATT, CDR2 SNEGSKA (reference sequence). In DNA, the CDR3 is TGCAGTGCTAGCCCTTATCCGCTTGGGGGGCGAAGCAATCAGCCCCAGCATTTT. This translates into CSASPYPLGGRSNQPQHF.

At least ten counts were recorded for this clonotype. This chain connects TRBV20-1 to TRBJ2-3, with 11 nucleotides matching TRBD2. CDR1 DFQATT and CDR2 SNEGSKA come from the germline V gene (reference sequence). With V trimmed by 0 bases and J by 4 bases, 9 bases remained unmatched. There are 17 residues in the CDR3. The CDR3: CSAREFGLAGGPDTQYF. The CDR3 nucleotides are TGCAGTGCTAGAGAGTTTGGATTAGCGGGGGGGCCAGATACGCAGTATTTT.